The T cell receptor beta chain under discussion was sequenced for a study of spatial heterogeneity in lung cancer. The time point is: sample taken at primary tumor resection. No cell sorting; template was whole RNA from tumor, lung tissue or PBMC. Patients with untreated early-stage non-small cell lung cancer, numbering 72, were the donors. TCR cDNA molecules were tagged individually, and each one carried a unique molecular identifier. TCRdb called the 5' RACE reads again in MiXCR, with one record for every CDR3 protein. The sample carries tens of thousands of distinct CDR3 sequences, about an eighth recorded once. This CDR3 is 15 amino acids long. V shed 5 bases and J shed 4 bases, with 17 bases lying between them. CDR1 is SGHVS, CDR2 FNYEAQ, per germline. This clonotype was recorded many times.

Sequencing was performed on PBMCs, taken at surgery. This TCR was sampled from a male donor with early-stage non-small cell lung cancer. The chain recombines TRBV7-6 with TRBJ1-2, with D possibly TRBD1 on 5 matching bases. CDR3 DNA sequence: TGTGCCAGCAGCCCGAGAAGTGACAGCCTCTATGGCTACACCTTC. Its translation is CASSPRSDSLYGYTF.